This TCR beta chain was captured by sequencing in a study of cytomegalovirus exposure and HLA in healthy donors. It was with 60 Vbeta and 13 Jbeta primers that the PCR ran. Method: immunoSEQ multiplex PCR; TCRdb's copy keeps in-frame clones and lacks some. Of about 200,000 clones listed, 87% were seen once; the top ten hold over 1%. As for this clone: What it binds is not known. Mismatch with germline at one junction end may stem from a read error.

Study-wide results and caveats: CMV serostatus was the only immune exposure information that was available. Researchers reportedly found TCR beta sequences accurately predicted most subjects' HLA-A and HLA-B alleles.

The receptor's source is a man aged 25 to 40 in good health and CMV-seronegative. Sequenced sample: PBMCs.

The CDR3 nucleotides read TGTGCCAGCAGGGGCAAGGGGATGGACTTC. It specifies CASRGKGMDF. The chain combines TRBV2 with TRBJ2-7; possibly TRBD1 for D (5 bases). The germline V gene encodes CDR1 SNHLY and CDR2 FYNNEI. The CDR3 covers 10 residues.